Sequencing of this T cell receptor (beta chain) was carried out in a study of blood T cell repertoires in COVID-19. For the study at large: There were acute and convalescent COVID-19 samples, and they came from the United States, Italy and Spain. In each case, the material was cDNA or gDNA derived from T cells, B-cell-depleted T cells, or PBMCs.

The germline V gene has CDR1 SGHAT and CDR2 FQDESV (reference sequence). The CDR3 loop spans 12 amino acids. Trimming stripped 4 bases from V and 13 bases from J, with 16 bases between. In the source study's methods: From reference gene primer amplification, estimates of nucleated cell counts were derived. TCRdb's copy holds only in-frame clones and misses some; the assay was immunoSEQ multiplex PCR. That table supplies the V and J calls and clone size; D and trimming were determined from the DNA. Of 190,000 or so clones in the sample, approximately 79% were seen once. Sample: peripheral blood. The TCR originated in a man over 45 who had recovered from COVID-19. This rearrangement joins TRBV11-1 to TRBJ2-5; D is unresolved. Here the CDR3 DNA reads TGTGCCAGCAGCTCTATGTCCTTCAAACCGTACTTC. Its translation: CASSSMSFKPYF.